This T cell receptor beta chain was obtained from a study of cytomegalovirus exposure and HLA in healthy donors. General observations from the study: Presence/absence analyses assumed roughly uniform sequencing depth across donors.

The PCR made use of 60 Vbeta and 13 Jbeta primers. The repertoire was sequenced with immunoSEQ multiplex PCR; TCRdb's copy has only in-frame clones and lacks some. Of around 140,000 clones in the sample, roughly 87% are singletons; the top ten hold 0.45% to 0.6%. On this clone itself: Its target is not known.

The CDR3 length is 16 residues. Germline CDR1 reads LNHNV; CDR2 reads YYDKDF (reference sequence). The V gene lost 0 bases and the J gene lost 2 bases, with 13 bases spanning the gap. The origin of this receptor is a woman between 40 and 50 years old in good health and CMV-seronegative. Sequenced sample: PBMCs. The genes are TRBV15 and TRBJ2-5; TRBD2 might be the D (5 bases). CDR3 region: CATSRDLASGQETQYF. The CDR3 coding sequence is TGTGCCACCAGCAGAGATCTTGCGAGCGGACAAGAGACCCAGTACTTC.